This section outlines one T cell receptor (beta chain) sequence together with its context. This specimen comes from a study of blood T cell repertoires in COVID-19. About the research overall: T cells, B-cell-depleted T cells, or PBMCs provided the cDNA or gDNA that served as material.

Trimming took off 6 bases at V and 1 base at J, with 13 bases between the two ends. The V gene's germline CDR1 is SGHRS and CDR2 YFSETQ. This CDR3 contains 15 residues. The authors' processing: Counts of nucleated cells, estimated from reference gene primer amplification, were obtained. The table came from immunoSEQ multiplex PCR; TCRdb's copy has only in-frame clones and leaves some out. The DNA was the basis for D and trimming; V, J and clone size are from that table. The sample has some 220,000 clones, 65% to 85% seen once. The genes are TRBV5-1 and TRBJ2-2, with a tentative D call TRBD2 (6 bases). This clonotype was sampled from a woman in her thirties who had recovered from COVID-19. Sequenced material: peripheral blood. The CDR3 spells CASKPGLMNTGELFF. The DNA of the CDR3 is TGCGCCAGCAAACCGGGACTCATGAACACCGGGGAGCTGTTTTTT.